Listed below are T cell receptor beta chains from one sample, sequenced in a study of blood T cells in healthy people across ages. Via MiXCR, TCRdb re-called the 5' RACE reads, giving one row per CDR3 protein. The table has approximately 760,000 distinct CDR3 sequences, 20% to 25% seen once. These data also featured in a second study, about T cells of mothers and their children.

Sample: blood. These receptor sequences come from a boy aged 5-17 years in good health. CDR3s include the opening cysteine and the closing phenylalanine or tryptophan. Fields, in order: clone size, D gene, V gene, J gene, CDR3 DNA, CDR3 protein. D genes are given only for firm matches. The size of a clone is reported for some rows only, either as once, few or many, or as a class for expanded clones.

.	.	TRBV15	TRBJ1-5	TGTGCCACCAGCAGAGAGACAGGCCTCAATCAGCCCCAGCATTTT	CATSRETGLNQPQHF
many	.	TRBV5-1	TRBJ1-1	TGCGCCAGCAGCCCCGAGAACACTGAAGCTTTCTTT	CASSPENTEAFF
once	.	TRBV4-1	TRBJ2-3	TGCGCCAGCAGCCAAGAACCCGAGAGCACAGATACGCAGTATTTT	CASSQEPESTDTQYF
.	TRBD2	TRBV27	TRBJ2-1	TGTGCCAGCAGTTTCGGGGGGGGGCACCACAATGAGCAGTTCTTC	CASSFGGGHHNEQFF
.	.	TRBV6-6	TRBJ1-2	TGTGCCAGCAGTTACCGCTCTTATGGCTACACCTTC	CASSYRSYGYTF
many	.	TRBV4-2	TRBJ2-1	TGTGCCAGCAGCCAAGATCGGGTCTCCTACAATGAGCAGTTCTTC	CASSQDRVSYNEQFF
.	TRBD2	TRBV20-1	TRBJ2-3	TGCAGTGCTAGGGCCGCCGGACTAGCGGGAGAGGGGGGTAGCACAGATACGCAGTATTTT	CSARAAGLAGEGGSTDTQYF
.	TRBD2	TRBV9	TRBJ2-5	TGTGCCAGCAGCGAGAGACCTAGCGGCAACCAAGAGACCCAGTACTTC	CASSERPSGNQETQYF
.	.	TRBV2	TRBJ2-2	TGTGCTAGCGGGGACAGGGCTAACACCGGGGAGCTGTTTTTT	CASGDRANTGELFF
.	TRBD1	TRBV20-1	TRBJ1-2	TGCAGTGCTAGCCCCCTACGCACAGGGGCGAGGGGCTACACCTTC	CSASPLRTGARGYTF
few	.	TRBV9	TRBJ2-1	TGTGCCAGCTCAAAGACCCCTTCGGACGATGAGCAGTTCTTC	CASSKTPSDDEQFF
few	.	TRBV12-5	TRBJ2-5	TGTGCTAGTGGTTTGGGCGGGCAGCGATACCAAGAGACCCAGTACTTC	CASGLGGQRYQETQYF
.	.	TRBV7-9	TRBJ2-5	TGTGCCAGCAGCTTTCTTGAGGGGTCTCGGGAGACCCAGTACTTC	CASSFLEGSRETQYF
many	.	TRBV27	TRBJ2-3	TGTGCCAGCAGTTGGGTTAGCACAGATACGCAGTATTTT	CASSWVSTDTQYF
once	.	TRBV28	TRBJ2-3	TGTGCCAGCAGTTTCAACAGGGCGTATAGCACAGATACGCAGTATTTT	CASSFNRAYSTDTQYF
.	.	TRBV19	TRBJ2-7	TGTGCCAGTAGTGTGGACGGGGTCTCCTACGAGCAGTACTTC	CASSVDGVSYEQYF
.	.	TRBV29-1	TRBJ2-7	TGCAGCGCCACAGGGTTTGAGAGCTACGAGCAGTACTTC	CSATGFESYEQYF
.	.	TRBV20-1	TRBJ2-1	TGCAGTGCTAGTCATAGAAGGTCGGGTCCGCGTCATGAGCAGTTCTTC	CSASHRRSGPRHEQFF
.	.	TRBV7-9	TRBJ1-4	TGTGCCAGCAGTTCCGGGACGGTGGATGAAAAACTGTTTTTT	CASSSGTVDEKLFF
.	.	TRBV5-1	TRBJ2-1	TGCGCCAGCAGTTTTGGAGGGGACTGGGCCTACAATGAGCAGTTCTTC	CASSFGGDWAYNEQFF
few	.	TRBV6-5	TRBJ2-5	TGTGCCAGCAGTATCCAAGAGACCCGGTACTTC	CASSIQETRYF
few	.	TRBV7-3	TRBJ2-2	TGTGCCAGCAGCCCACAGGGATCGTCCGGGGAGCTGTTTTTT	CASSPQGSSGELFF
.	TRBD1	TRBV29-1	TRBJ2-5	TGCAGCGTGACCGGGACAGGGACACGGGAGACCCAGTACTTC	CSVTGTGTRETQYF
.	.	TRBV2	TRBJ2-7	TGTGCCAGCAGTGTTAGGGAGGATTCTTCCTACGAGCAGTACTTC	CASSVREDSSYEQYF
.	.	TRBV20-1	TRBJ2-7	TGCAGTGCTAGAGCCGTGCGGGGAACCTACGAGCAGTACTTC	CSARAVRGTYEQYF
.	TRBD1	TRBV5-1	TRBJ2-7	TGCGCCAGCAGGATGGACAGGGGCTCCTACGAGCAGTACTTC	CASRMDRGSYEQYF
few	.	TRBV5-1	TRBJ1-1	TGCGCCAGCAGCTTGGCTTCGCTACTGGGGACTGAAGCTTTCTTT	CASSLASLLGTEAFF
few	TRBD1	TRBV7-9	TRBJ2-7	TGTGCCAGCAGCTTAGCGGACAGGGTCAACGGGGACTACGAGCAGTACTTC	CASSLADRVNGDYEQYF
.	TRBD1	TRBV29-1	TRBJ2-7	TGCAGCGTTGATGAGGGCCCGTCGGGACAGGGGACCTACGAGCAGTACTTC	CSVDEGPSGQGTYEQYF
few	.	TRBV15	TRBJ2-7	TGTGCCACCAGCAGAGAATGGCCGGGGAGCGGCTCCCTCTACGAGCAGTACTTC	CATSREWPGSGSLYEQYF
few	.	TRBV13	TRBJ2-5	TGTGCCAGCAGCTTAGTGGGGGCGTCGGAGACCCAGTACTTC	CASSLVGASETQYF
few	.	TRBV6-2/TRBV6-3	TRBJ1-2	TGTGCCAGCAGTTACTCGATGGGCGGCGATGGCTACACCTTC	CASSYSMGGDGYTF
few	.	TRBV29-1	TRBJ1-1	TGCAGCGTTGAAAGTGGTTCGGGGTCTGGGCCTGAAGCTTTCTTT	CSVESGSGSGPEAFF
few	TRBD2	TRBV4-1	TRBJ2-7	TGCGCCAGCAGCCAAGTACCGGGGGGCGAGCAGTACTTC	CASSQVPGGEQYF
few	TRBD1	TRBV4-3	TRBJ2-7	TGCGCCAGCAGCCGGACAGGGGCCGACGAGCAGCACTTC	CASSRTGADEQHF
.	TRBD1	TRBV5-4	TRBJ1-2	TGTGCCAGCAGCTTGGGAGGACAGGGTGATGGCTACACCTTC	CASSLGGQGDGYTF
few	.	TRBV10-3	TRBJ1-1	TGTGCCATCAGTGAGGACGGCACTGAAGCTTTCTTT	CAISEDGTEAFF
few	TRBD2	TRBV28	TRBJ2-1	TGTGCCACCCTACTAGCGGGAGTGGGCAATGAGCAGTTCTTC	CATLLAGVGNEQFF
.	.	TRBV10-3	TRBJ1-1	TGTGCCATCAGCCGGGATACAGGGTCCACTGAAGCTTTCTTT	CAISRDTGSTEAFF
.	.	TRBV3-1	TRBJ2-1	TGTGCCAGCAGCCATGTGGACTATAGGGGCAATGAGCAGTTCTTC	CASSHVDYRGNEQFF
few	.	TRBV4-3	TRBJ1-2	TGCGCCAGCAGCCAAGCGTCAGGGTCGGGCTATGGCTACACCTTC	CASSQASGSGYGYTF
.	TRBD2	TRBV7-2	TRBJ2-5	TGTGCCAGCAGCGCCTCCGGCACTAGCGCCAAATTGCCAGAGACCCAGTACTTC	CASSASGTSAKLPETQYF
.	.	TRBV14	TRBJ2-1	TGTGCCAGCAGCCAACTTGGATTACCCTACAATGAGCAGTTCTTC	CASSQLGLPYNEQFF
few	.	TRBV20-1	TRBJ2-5	TGCAGTGCTAGAGATGCGGATCAAGAGACCCAGTACTTC	CSARDADQETQYF
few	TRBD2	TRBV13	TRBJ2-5	TGTGCCAGCAGCTTAAACACAGCGGGGGGAGGGGAGACCCAGTACTTC	CASSLNTAGGGETQYF
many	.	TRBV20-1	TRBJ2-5	TGCAGTGCTGGGCCCAGGTACCAAGAGACCCAGTACTTC	CSAGPRYQETQYF
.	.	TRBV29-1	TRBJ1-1	TGCAGCGGCAAGGGGGTCGAGAACACTGAAGCTTTCTTT	CSGKGVENTEAFF
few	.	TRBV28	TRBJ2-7	TGTGCCAGCAGTGGGGTCCCCCGGGACATTACGTCGGGCTACTACGAGCAGTACTTC	CASSGVPRDITSGYYEQYF
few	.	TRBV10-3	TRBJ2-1	TGTGCCATCAGTGAGCGGGATACCTACAATGAGCAGTTCTTC	CAISERDTYNEQFF
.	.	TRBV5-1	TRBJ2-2	TGCGCCAGCAGCTTGTCCGGGGGCGAGATCGGGGAGCTGTTTTTT	CASSLSGGEIGELFF
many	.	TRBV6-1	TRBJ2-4	TGTGCCAGCAGTACCTGGGCCCCGAGGGCCAAAAACATTCAGTACTTC	CASSTWAPRAKNIQYF
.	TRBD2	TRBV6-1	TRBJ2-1	TGTGCCAGCAGGCTGGAGGGGACTAGCGGGGCACTGTTCTTC	CASRLEGTSGALFF
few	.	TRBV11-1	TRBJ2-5	TGTGCCAGCAGCGGGCCGGGACAGACCCAGTACTTC	CASSGPGQTQYF
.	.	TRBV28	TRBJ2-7	TGTGCCAGCAGTTTCTTAAAGTACTACGAGCAGTACTTC	CASSFLKYYEQYF
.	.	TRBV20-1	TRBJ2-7	TGCAGTGCTATGAACTGGACGTCCGCCTACGAGCAGTACTTC	CSAMNWTSAYEQYF
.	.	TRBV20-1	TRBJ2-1	TGCAGTGCCCCTCCCCTACTGGGTCGAAATGAGCAGTTCTTC	CSAPPLLGRNEQFF
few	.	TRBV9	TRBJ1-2	TGTGCCAGCAGCGTAGGGGAGACGGGGCCTCCAGGCTACACCTTC	CASSVGETGPPGYTF
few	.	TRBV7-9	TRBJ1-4	TGTGCCAGCAGCTTAGCGACAGGCGCTGAAAAACTGTTTTTT	CASSLATGAEKLFF